The present T cell receptor beta chain was sequenced within a study of blood T cell repertoires in COVID-19. Study details: COVID-19 samples, acute and convalescent, were from the United States, Italy and Spain. Sources were T cells, B-cell-depleted T cells, or PBMCs; the material itself was cDNA or gDNA.

Authors' data handling: How many nucleated cells were present was estimated from reference gene primer amplification. Here immunoSEQ multiplex PCR was the method, and the copy in TCRdb shows in-frame clones only, minus some. Clone size and V and J calls were adopted from that table, with D and trimming inferred from the DNA. The profile shows about 250,000 clones, 87% of them singletons. The CDR3 totals 12 residues. V was cut by 1 base and J by 6 bases, with 9 bases left in between. Germline lookup yields CDR1 SQVTM and CDR2 ANQGSEA. The specimen sequenced was peripheral blood. The V gene is TRBV29-1, the J gene TRBJ1-2; no reliable D call. The receptor comes from a young man with active or convalescent COVID-19. The CDR3 loop is CSVEAVLNGYTF. In DNA, the CDR3 is TGCAGCGTTGAAGCGGTTTTGAATGGCTACACCTTC. The whole variable domain, remainder taken from reference TRBV29-1 and TRBJ1-2, is SAVISQKPSRDICQRGTSLTIQCQVDSQVTMMFWYRQQPGQSLTLIATANQGSEATYESGFVIDKFPISRPNLTFSTLTVSNMSPEDSSIYLCSVEAVLNGYTFGSGTRLTVV.